This entry lists 12 T cell receptor beta chains sequenced from one sample in a study of T-cell reconstitution after alpha-beta-depleted transplantation in children. Library preparation (for TCRbeta) was performed with unique molecular identifiers. TCRdb re-derived calls from the PCR reads in MiXCR, one entry per CDR3 protein. The sample holds 440,000 or so distinct CDR3 sequences; around 46% are singletons and the top ten take 27%. The sample was PBMCs, taken before TCRalphabeta/CD19-depleted stem cell transplant. The receptors come from a girl aged 2 to 9 with aplastic anemia, due to receive a stem cell transplant.

The chain uses TRBV29-1 and TRBJ2-5; 11 bases map to TRBD1. CDR1 is SQVTM and CDR2 is ANQGSEA in the germline V gene. The CDR3 spans 13 residues. Trimming at V came to 7 bases and at J to 5 bases, leaving 6 bases not matched to a gene. The CDR3: CSGTGGRWETQYF. The DNA for the CDR3 is TGCAGCGGGACAGGGGGCCGGTGGGAGACCCAGTACTTC.

The chain recombines TRBV6-2 or TRBV6-3 with TRBJ2-7, with TRBD2 as a possible D gene (5 bases). Trimming took 5 bases from V and 2 from J, leaving 10 bases between them. The CDR3 is made up of 13 amino acids. The germline gives CDR1 MNHEY, CDR2 SVGEGT. CDR3 sequence reads: CASSLTTAYEQYF. The CDR3 DNA sequence: TGTGCCAGCAGTCTGACTACCGCCTACGAGCAGTACTTC.

There are many counts of this clonotype. The V and J genes are TRBV5-1 and TRBJ2-6; D gene uncertain. Germline lookup yields CDR1 SGHRS and CDR2 YFSETQ. The CDR3 loop spans 15 amino acids. V shed 3 bases and J shed 0 bases, with 7 bases lying between them. CDR3 protein: CASSSEFSGANVLTF. The CDR3 coding sequence is TGCGCCAGCAGCTCAGAATTCTCTGGGGCCAACGTCCTGACTTTC.

This clonotype was picked up a small number of times. The V gene is TRBV5-1, the J gene TRBJ2-3, with 11 nucleotides matching TRBD2. CDR3 length: 16 amino acids. J lost 0 bases, V lost 5 bases, and 5 bases had no gene match. Germline CDR1 and CDR2: SGHRS and YFSETQ. The CDR3 coding sequence is TGCGCCAGCAGACTAGCGGGAGATACTAGCACAGATACGCAGTATTTT. Amino acid sequence: CASRLAGDTSTDTQYF.

The rearrangement joins TRBV28 to TRBJ2-3, with D maybe TRBD2 (7 bases). In germline, CDR1 is MDHEN, CDR2 SYDVKM. The CDR3 sequence is 13 residues long. V lost 9 bases, J lost 2 bases, and 12 bases lay in between. The chain's CDR3 is CASGGADTDTQYF. The CDR3 nucleotides read TGTGCCAGTGGGGGGGCTGACACAGATACGCAGTATTTT.

The rearrangement uses TRBV7-2 and TRBJ2-3, with 15 bases aligning to TRBD2. The V gene end was trimmed by 2 bases and the J gene end by 3 bases; junction bases not matched to a gene: 18. Germline CDR1 and CDR2: SGHTA and FQGNSA. The CDR3 spans 22 residues. The CDR3 nucleotides are TGTGCCAGCAGCTTACTCCCCAGAGGAGGACTAGCGGGAGGGAGGGGGACAGATACGCAGTATTTT. This gives the protein CASSLLPRGGLAGGRGTDTQYF.

V usage is TRBV4-1 and J usage is TRBJ2-7; 7 nucleotides align to TRBD1. Germline assignment: CDR1 MGHRA and CDR2 YSYEKL. The CDR3 runs 16 residues. V shed 3 bases and J 0 bases; nucleotides not matched to a gene: 8. The CDR3 bases are TGCGCCAGCAGCCACAGACCGGGACAGAGCTCCTACGAGCAGTACTTC. Its translation: CASSHRPGQSSYEQYF.

This clonotype came up many times. This chain links TRBV20-1 with TRBJ2-7; tentative D call: TRBD1 (5 bases). Germline-derived CDR1 and CDR2 are DFQATT and SNEGSKA (reference sequence). The V end was cut by 3 bases, the J end by 2 bases, with 8 bases between. The CDR3 length is 12 residues. The CDR3 bases are TGCAGTGCTAGTGTGGGGCCCTACGAGCAGTACTTC. Protein product: CSASVGPYEQYF.

This clonotype was recorded many times. This chain connects TRBV12-3 or TRBV12-4 to TRBJ2-2; the D is unclear. This CDR3 spans 15 amino acids. Trimming pared 2 bases from V and 0 bases from J, leaving 7 bases between. This CDR3 reads CASSLMGTNTGELFF. In DNA, the CDR3 is TGTGCCAGCAGTTTAATGGGGACGAACACCGGGGAGCTGTTTTTT.

This clonotype was recorded many times. J is TRBJ2-2 and V is TRBV7-9; D is uncertain. V was clipped by 5 bases and J by 4 bases, with 14 bases between them. The CDR3 covers 15 residues. Germline V gives CDR1 SEHNR, CDR2 FQNEAQ (reference sequence). CDR3 residues: CASSPNPGLTGELFF. The CDR3 DNA follows: TGTGCCAGCAGCCCCAACCCGGGCCTCACCGGGGAGCTGTTTTTT.

The V and J genes are TRBV6-5 and TRBJ2-5; D gene ambiguous. This CDR3 is 12 amino acids long. Germline V gene data show CDR1 as MNHEY and CDR2 as SVGAGI. Trimming took off 5 bases at V and 5 bases at J, with 9 bases between the two ends. CDR3 coding DNA: TGTGCCAGCAGTCGCGAGGAGGAGACCCAGTACTTC. This codes for CASSREEETQYF.

The chain carries TRBV3-1 and TRBJ2-5, with TRBD2 as a possible D gene (6 bases). Trimming stripped 1 base from V and 5 bases from J, with 14 bases between. Per germline, CDR1 LGHDT and CDR2 YNNKEL (reference sequence). This CDR3 has 15 amino acids. CDR3 loop: CASSQVLGGAETQYF. DNA of the CDR3: TGTGCCAGCAGCCAAGTCCTCGGCGGGGCGGAGACCCAGTACTTC.